This TCR beta chain originates from a study of T cell repertoires and HLA-DP antigens (dated by TCRdb to 2016 to 2018). In terms of the full investigation: An in vitro model of CD4+ T cell alloreactivity against allogeneic HLA-DP presented by transduced HeLa cells was used in the study. One alloantigen differed from self by one peptide-binding groove amino acid, whereas the other differed by ten, modelling structurally similar versus dissimilar alloantigens. The average DNA input was about 230 ng for sorted CD137+CD4+ samples versus roughly 1,200 ng for pre-culture CD4+ samples. Of the three donors, two were male and one was female, with ages ranging from the 18-to-29 band to the 60-to-69 band.

Study-level results and caveats: The study was limited by having only three donors, by relying on a non-physiological HeLa antigen-presenting system, and by using total CD4+ responder cells. Clones undetected before culture had an average cumulative frequency of approximately 37% against one allele and 45% to 65% against the other. Similar clonality (around 0.39) was observed for sorted CD137+ cells against both alloantigens, and this clonality was much higher than that observed in pre-culture samples (roughly 0.041). The naive and memory CD4+ repertoires were not analysed as separate populations.

Magnetic bead negative selection was used to isolate untouched CD4+ T cells from Ficoll-separated PBMC, with an average purity of approximately 98%. Using magnetic beads, untouched CD4+ T cells were isolated from Ficoll-separated PBMC at around 98% purity, with only negligible CD8+ contamination. Peripheral blood mononuclear cells came from the buffy coats of a few healthy blood donors. All three donors were CMV seronegative. Genomic DNA was extracted with the DNeasy Blood & Tissue Kit. TCRB sequencing was performed on genomic DNA from sorted CD137+CD4+ cells and pre-culture CD4+ baseline samples from each subject. TCRB CDR3 regions were amplified with the immunoSEQ multiplex PCR using forward primers for 54 TRBV segments and reverse primers for 13 TRBJ segments. Pre-culture CD4+ samples were sequenced at deep resolution with a target of some 200,000 T cell genomes. Sequencing of the amplicons on an Illumina HiSeq System generated 87 bp reads spanning the CDR3. The authors processed their data as follows. Correction for PCR and sequencing errors was applied to reads, and CDR3 regions were defined through alignment to IMGT reference sequences. Template and unique rearrangement counts were estimated using synthetic template pools. Clonality was calculated as 1 minus Pielou's evenness. Richness was estimated with the Daley-Smith estimator. Repertoire overlap was measured with Morisita's index. Clones present in cultured samples but not detected in the pre-culture repertoire of the same donor were defined as low-abundance clones. As stored in TCRdb, this immuneACCESS dataset retains in-frame rearrangements with V and J assigned. A fraction of the clones does not appear; measured against another copy, unresolved V genes explain less than half of the discrepancy, and the remainder lacks a known reason. V, J and clone size reflect that table, while D and trimming were determined from the DNA. Recorded for this sample are about 89,000 clones; 86% of them occurred a single time. 1.5% to 2% of the sample is held by the ten biggest clonotypes.

A word on this clone: Its antigen remains unidentified. No much larger clone exists at a distance of one base, and base qualities are not known.

Inclusive of the bounding cysteine and phenylalanine, the CDR3 is 16 residues long. Only the CDR3 part of the read is kept: 48 bases, read in frame from the first base. Trimming leaves V shorter by 0 bases and J shorter by 5 bases, with the junction holding 6 bases beyond the gene matches. The germline V gene encodes CDR1 SGHDN and CDR2 FVKESK. Sequenced input: CD4+ T cells from PBMCs. The clonotype comes from a middle-aged man in good health and CMV-seronegative. The rearrangement combines TRBV14 with TRBJ2-3, with TRBD2 identical over 9 junction bases. The CDR3 region reads CASSQDSGGLGDTQYF. The bases read TGTGCCAGCAGCCAAGATAGCGGGGGCCTCGGAGATACGCAGTATTTT.